This T cell receptor (beta chain) originates from a study of CD4+ T cells in melanoma. The study, taken as a whole, reports: Diverse differentiation states were reported for melanoma neoantigen-specific CD4+ T cells. A reported correlation linked neoantigen-specific CD4+ T cells to CD8+, macrophage and B cell function.

A note on this clone: The antigen is unknown.

Assay: immunoSEQ multiplex PCR; the TCRdb copy retains only in-frame clones and omits some. The profile shows about 14,000 clones, over 55% of them singletons. Sequenced sample: cells from a culture (not recorded whether cultured in vitro). This clonotype originated in a human donor with melanoma.

The CDR3 nucleotides are TGCAGCGCGGACAGCAAAAACATTCAGTACTTC. Its translation: CSADSKNIQYF. The V gene is TRBV20-1, the J gene TRBJ2-4; possibly TRBD1 for D (6 bases). The CDR3 totals 11 residues. Germline loops: CDR1 DFQATT, CDR2 SNEGSKA (reference sequence).